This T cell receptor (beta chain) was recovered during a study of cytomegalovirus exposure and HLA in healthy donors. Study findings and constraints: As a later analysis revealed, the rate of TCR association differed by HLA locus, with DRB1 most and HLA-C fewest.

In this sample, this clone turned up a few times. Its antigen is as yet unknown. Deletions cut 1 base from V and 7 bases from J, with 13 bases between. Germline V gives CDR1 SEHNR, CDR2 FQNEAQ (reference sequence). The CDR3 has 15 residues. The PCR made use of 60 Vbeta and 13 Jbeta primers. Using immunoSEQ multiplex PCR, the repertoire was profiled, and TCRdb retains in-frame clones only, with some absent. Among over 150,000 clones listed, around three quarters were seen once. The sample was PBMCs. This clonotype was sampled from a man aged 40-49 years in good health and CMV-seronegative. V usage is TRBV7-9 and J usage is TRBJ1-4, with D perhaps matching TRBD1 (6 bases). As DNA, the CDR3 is TGTGCCAGCAGCTTAGGCGGGGGGGCACGTGAAAAACTGTTTTTT. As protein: CASSLGGGAREKLFF.